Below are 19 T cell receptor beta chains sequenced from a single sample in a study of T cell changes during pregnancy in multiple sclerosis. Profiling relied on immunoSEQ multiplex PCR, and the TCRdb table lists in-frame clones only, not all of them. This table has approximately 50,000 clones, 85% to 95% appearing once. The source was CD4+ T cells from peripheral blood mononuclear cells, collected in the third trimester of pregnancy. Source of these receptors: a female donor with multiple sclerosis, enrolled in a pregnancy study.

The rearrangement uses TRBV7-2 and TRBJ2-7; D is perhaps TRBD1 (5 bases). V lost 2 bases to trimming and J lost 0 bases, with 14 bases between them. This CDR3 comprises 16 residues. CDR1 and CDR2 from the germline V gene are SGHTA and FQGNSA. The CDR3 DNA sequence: TGTGCCAGCAGCTTACTAGGGGCACAGAGCTCCTACGAGCAGTACTTC. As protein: CASSLLGAQSSYEQYF.

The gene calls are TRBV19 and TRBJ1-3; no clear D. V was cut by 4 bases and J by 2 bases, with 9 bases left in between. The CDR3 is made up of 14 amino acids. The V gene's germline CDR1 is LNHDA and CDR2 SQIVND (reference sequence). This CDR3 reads CASSRGGPGNTIYF. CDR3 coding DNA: TGTGCCAGTAGTAGGGGAGGACCTGGAAACACCATATATTTT.

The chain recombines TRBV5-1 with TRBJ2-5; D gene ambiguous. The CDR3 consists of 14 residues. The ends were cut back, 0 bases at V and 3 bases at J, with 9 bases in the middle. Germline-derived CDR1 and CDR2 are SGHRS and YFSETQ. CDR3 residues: CASSLVGSKETQYF. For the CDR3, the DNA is TGCGCCAGCAGCTTGGTCGGGTCCAAAGAGACCCAGTACTTC.

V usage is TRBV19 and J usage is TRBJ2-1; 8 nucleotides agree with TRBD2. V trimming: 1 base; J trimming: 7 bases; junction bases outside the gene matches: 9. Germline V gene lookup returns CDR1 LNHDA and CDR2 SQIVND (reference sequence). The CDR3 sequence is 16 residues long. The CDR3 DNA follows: TGTGCCAGTAGTATAGCAGGGACTAGTTTCCGGAATGAGCAGTTCTTC. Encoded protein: CASSIAGTSFRNEQFF.

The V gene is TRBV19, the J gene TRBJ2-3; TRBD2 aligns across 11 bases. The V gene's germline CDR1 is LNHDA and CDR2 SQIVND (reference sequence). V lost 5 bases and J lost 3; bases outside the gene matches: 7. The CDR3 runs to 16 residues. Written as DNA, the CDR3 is TGTGCCAGTAGTCCCCGACTAGCGGGGCCGACAGATACGCAGTATTTT. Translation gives CASSPRLAGPTDTQYF.

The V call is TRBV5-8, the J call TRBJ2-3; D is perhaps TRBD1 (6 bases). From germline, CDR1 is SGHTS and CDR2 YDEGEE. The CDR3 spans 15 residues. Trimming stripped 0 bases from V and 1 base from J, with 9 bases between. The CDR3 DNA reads TGTGCCAGCAGCTTGGAGGACAGAGGCACAGATACGCAGTATTTT. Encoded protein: CASSLEDRGTDTQYF.

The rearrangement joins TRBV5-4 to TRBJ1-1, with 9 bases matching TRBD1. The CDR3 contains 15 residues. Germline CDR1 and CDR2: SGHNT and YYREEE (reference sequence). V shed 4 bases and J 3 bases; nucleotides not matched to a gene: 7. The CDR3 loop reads CASSTGDRADTEAFF. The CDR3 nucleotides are TGTGCCAGCAGCACCGGGGACAGGGCGGACACTGAAGCTTTCTTT.

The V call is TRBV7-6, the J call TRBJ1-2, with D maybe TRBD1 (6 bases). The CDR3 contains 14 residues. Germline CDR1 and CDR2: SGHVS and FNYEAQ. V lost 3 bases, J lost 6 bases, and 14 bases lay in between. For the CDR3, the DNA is TGTGCCAGCAGCTTGTCAGGGGCGCTGAATGGCTACACCTTC. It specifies CASSLSGALNGYTF.

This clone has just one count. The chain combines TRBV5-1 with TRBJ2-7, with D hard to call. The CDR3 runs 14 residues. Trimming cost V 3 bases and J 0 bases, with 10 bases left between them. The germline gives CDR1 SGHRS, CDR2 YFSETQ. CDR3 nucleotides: TGCGCCAGCAGCTCCAGTAAAAGCTCCTACGAGCAGTACTTC. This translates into CASSSSKSSYEQYF.

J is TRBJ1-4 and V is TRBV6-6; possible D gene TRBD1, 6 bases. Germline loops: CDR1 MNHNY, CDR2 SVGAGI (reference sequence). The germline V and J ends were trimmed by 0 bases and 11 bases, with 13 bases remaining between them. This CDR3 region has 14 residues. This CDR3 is CASSYSGGDKKLFF. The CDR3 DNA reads TGTGCCAGCAGTTACTCAGGGGGGGATAAGAAACTGTTTTTT.

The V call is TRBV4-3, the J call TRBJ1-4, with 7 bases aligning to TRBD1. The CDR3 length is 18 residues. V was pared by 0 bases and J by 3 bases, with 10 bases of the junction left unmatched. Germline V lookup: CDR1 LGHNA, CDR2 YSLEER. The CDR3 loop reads CASSQDWARGTSNEKLFF. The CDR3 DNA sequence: TGCGCCAGCAGCCAAGATTGGGCCAGGGGGACCTCTAATGAAAAACTGTTTTTT.

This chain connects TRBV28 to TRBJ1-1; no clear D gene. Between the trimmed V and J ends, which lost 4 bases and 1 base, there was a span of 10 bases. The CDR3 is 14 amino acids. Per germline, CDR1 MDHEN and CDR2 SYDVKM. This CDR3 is CASSSLDKNTEAFF. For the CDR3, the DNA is TGTGCCAGCAGTTCCCTCGACAAGAACACTGAAGCTTTCTTT.

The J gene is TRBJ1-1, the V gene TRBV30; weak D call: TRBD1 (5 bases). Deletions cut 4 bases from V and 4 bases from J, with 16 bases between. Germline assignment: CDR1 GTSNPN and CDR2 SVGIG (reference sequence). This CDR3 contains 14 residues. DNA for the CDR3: TGTGCCTGGATCCTTCTCGGGGGGGGCACTGAAGCTTTCTTT. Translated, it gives CAWILLGGGTEAFF.

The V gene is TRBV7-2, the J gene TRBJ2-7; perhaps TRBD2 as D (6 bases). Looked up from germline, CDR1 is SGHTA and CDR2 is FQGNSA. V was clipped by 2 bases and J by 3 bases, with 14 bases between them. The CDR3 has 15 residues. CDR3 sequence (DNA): TGTGCCAGCAGCTTAACCGGGAGCAGGGTCTACGAGCAGTACTTC. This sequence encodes CASSLTGSRVYEQYF.

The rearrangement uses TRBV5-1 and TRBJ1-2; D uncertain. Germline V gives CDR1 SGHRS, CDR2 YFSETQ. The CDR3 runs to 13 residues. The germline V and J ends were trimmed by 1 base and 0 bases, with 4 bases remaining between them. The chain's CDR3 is CASSLNSNYGYTF. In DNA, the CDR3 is TGCGCCAGCAGCTTGAACTCTAACTATGGCTACACCTTC. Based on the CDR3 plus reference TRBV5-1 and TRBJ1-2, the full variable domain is KAGVTQTPRYLIKTRGQQVTLSCSPISGHRSVSWYQQTPGQGLQFLFEYFSETQRNKGNFPGRFSGRQFSNSRSEMNVSTLELGDSALYLCASSLNSNYGYTFGSGTRLTVV.

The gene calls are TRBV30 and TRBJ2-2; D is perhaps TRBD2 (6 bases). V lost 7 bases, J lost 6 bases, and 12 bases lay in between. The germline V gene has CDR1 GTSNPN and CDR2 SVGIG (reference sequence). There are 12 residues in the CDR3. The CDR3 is CASRTNAGELFF. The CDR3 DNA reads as TGTGCCTCCAGGACTAACGCCGGGGAGCTGTTTTTT. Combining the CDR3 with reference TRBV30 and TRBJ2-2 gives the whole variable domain SQTIHQWPATLVQPVGSPLSLECTVEGTSNPNLYWYRQAAGRGLQLLFYSVGIGQISSEVPQNLSASRPQDRQFILSSKKLLLSDSGFYLCASRTNAGELFFGEGSRLTVL.

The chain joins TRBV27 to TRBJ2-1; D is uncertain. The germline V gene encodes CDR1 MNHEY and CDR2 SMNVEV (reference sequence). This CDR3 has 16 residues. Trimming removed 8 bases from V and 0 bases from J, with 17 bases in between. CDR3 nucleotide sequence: TGTGCCAGCTACAAGCAGGCAGTCAGCTCCTACAATGAGCAGTTCTTC. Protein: CASYKQAVSSYNEQFF.

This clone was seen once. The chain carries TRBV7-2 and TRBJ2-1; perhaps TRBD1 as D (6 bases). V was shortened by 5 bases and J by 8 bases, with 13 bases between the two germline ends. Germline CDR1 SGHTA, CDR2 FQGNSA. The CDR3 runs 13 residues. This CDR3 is CASSHPGGYEQFF. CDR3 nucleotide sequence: TGTGCCAGCAGCCATCCTGGGGGCTATGAGCAGTTCTTC.

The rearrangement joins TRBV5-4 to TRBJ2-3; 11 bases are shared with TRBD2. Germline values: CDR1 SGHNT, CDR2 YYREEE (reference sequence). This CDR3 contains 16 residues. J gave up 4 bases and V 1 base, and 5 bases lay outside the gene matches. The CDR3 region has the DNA TGTGCCAGCAGCTTGAGCCCTAGCGGGAGGTCAGATACGCAGTATTTT. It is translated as CASSLSPSGRSDTQYF.